Presented here are 29 T cell receptor beta chains from one specimen sequenced in a study of blood T cell repertoires in COVID-19. The repertoire was sequenced with immunoSEQ multiplex PCR; TCRdb's copy has only in-frame clones and lacks some. The table includes under 200,000 clones, 85% to 90% detected once. Specimen: peripheral blood. These receptors came from a woman of 80 years or more with COVID-19, enrolled during active disease.

This rearrangement joins TRBV19 to TRBJ2-1; 7 bases map to TRBD1. Unmatched junction bases numbered 7, after V lost 7 bases and J lost 10 bases. Germline V gene sequence: CDR1 LNHDA, CDR2 SQIVND (reference sequence). This CDR3 contains 12 residues. This chain's CDR3 is CASINRGGEQFF. DNA for the CDR3: TGTGCCAGTATCAACAGGGGCGGCGAGCAGTTCTTC.

This rearrangement joins TRBV6-5 to TRBJ1-5; D is possibly TRBD1 (5 bases). V gave up 8 bases and J gave up 2 bases, with 13 bases separating them. Germline V gives CDR1 MNHEY, CDR2 SVGAGI. This CDR3 has 14 residues. The CDR3 sequence: CASRGGIGNQPQHF. CDR3 nucleotides: TGTGCCAGCCGGGGGGGAATCGGCAATCAGCCCCAGCATTTT.

This sequence joins TRBV29-1 and TRBJ1-4; no clear D. Germline V lookup: CDR1 SQVTM, CDR2 ANQGSEA. The CDR3 length is 15 residues. V lost 0 bases and J 0 bases, leaving 8 bases between the germline ends. The CDR3 DNA sequence: TGCAGCGTTGAAGAACGGTCCGCAACTAATGAAAAACTGTTTTTT. Translated, it gives CSVEERSATNEKLFF.

The chain carries TRBV10-1 and TRBJ2-1; 7 bases fit TRBD2. V lost 6 bases to trimming and J lost 0 bases; unmatched junction nucleotides: 8. Germline V gene sequence: CDR1 WNHNN, CDR2 SYGVQD (reference sequence). CDR3 size: 16 residues. This CDR3 is CASSLSLADSYNEQFF. The CDR3 DNA reads TGCGCCAGCAGCCTGTCGCTAGCGGACTCCTACAATGAGCAGTTCTTC.

The rearrangement uses TRBV9 and TRBJ2-7; 12 bases fit TRBD2. J was trimmed by 1 base and V by 4 bases; bases with no gene match: 9. CDR3 length: 17 amino acids. Germline V gene data show CDR1 as SGDLS and CDR2 as YYNGEE. CDR3: CASSPRLAGERSYEQYF. The CDR3 region has the DNA TGTGCCAGCAGCCCCAGACTAGCGGGAGAGAGGTCCTACGAGCAGTACTTC. The full variable domain, completed using reference TRBV9 and TRBJ2-7, is DSGVTQTPKHLITATGQRVTLRCSPRSGDLSVYWYQQSLDQGLQFLIQYYNGEERAKGNILERFSAQQFPDLHSELNLSSLELGDSALYFCASSPRLAGERSYEQYFGPGTRLTVT.

The rearrangement uses TRBV28 and TRBJ1-3; D is ambiguous. Germline loops: CDR1 MDHEN, CDR2 SYDVKM. Trimming took off 5 bases at V and 0 bases at J, with 14 bases between the two ends. The CDR3 is 16 residues long. CDR3 region: CASSTPSRSSGNTIYF. CDR3 in DNA: TGTGCCAGCAGTACCCCCTCACGGAGCTCTGGAAACACCATATATTTT.

The J gene is TRBJ1-5, the V gene TRBV7-2, with a tentative D call TRBD1 (5 bases). This CDR3 comprises 13 residues. The V end lost 0 bases, the J end lost 7 bases, and 7 bases lay between the germline ends. Germline CDR1 is SGHTA and CDR2 is FQGNSA. CDR3: CASSLAQGQPQHF. The CDR3 coding sequence is TGTGCCAGCAGCTTAGCGCAGGGCCAGCCCCAGCATTTT.

The V and J genes are TRBV28 and TRBJ2-3; 10 bases are a match to TRBD2. This CDR3 is built from 17 residues. Looked up from germline, CDR1 is MDHEN and CDR2 is SYDVKM. V shed 5 bases and J 0 bases; nucleotides not matched to a gene: 8. The CDR3 DNA reads TGTGCCAGCAGTACAAGCGGGAGGGCTAGAAGCACAGATACGCAGTATTTT. Translating it yields CASSTSGRARSTDTQYF.

This rearrangement joins TRBV9 to TRBJ2-3; tentative D call: TRBD2 (5 bases). V was trimmed by 2 bases and J by 2 bases, leaving 12 bases between them. This CDR3 contains 15 residues. Germline CDR1 reads SGDLS; CDR2 reads YYNGEE. As DNA, the CDR3 is TGTGCCAGCAGCGTTAGCGATTACCACACAGATACGCAGTATTTT. Translation: CASSVSDYHTDTQYF.

The V and J genes are TRBV4-1 and TRBJ1-1; D possibly corresponds to TRBD1 (6 bases). Trimming left V 4 bases short and J 1 base short, with 10 bases between. CDR1 is MGHRA, CDR2 YSYEKL, per germline. The CDR3 has 14 amino acids. The CDR3 protein is CASSLSQGNTEAFF. CDR3 DNA sequence: TGCGCCAGCAGCCTCTCACAGGGGAACACTGAAGCTTTCTTT.

CDR3 sequence (DNA): TGTGCCAGCAGGCCACTGCCCCACTACGAGCAGTACTTC. Protein: CASRPLPHYEQYF. This chain links TRBV6-5 with TRBJ2-7; D is unresolved. The CDR3 covers 13 residues. CDR1 is MNHEY and CDR2 is SVGAGI in the germline V gene. Deletions cut 6 bases from V and 3 bases from J, with 12 bases between.

The V call is TRBV9, the J call TRBJ2-2; 7 bases map to TRBD2. The CDR3 loop spans 17 amino acids. V trimming: 3 bases; J trimming: 7 bases; junction bases outside the gene matches: 15. Germline V gene data show CDR1 as SGDLS and CDR2 as YYNGEE. This CDR3 reads CASSEGAGLDGGGELFF. Written as DNA, the CDR3 is TGTGCCAGCAGCGAAGGGGCCGGACTAGATGGAGGCGGGGAGCTGTTTTTT.

The rearrangement joins TRBV2 to TRBJ1-2, with 9 bases identical to TRBD1. The CDR3 totals 15 residues. Germline loops: CDR1 SNHLY, CDR2 FYNNEI. The trim removed 4 bases at V and 4 bases at J, leaving 7 bases unmatched. The DNA for the CDR3 is TGTGCCAGCAGTGGTACAGGGGGCGCTGGCTATGGCTACACCTTC. Translated, it gives CASSGTGGAGYGYTF.

This chain uses TRBV9 with TRBJ2-1, with 8 bases lining up with TRBD2. The CDR3 length is 16 residues. Germline V gene lookup returns CDR1 SGDLS and CDR2 YYNGEE. V trimming: 0 bases; J trimming: 10 bases; junction bases outside the gene matches: 12. CDR3 sequence: CASSVGSGSPVSEQFF. The CDR3 nucleotides are TGTGCCAGCAGCGTAGGAAGCGGGAGCCCCGTTAGCGAGCAGTTCTTC.

The V and J genes are TRBV10-3 and TRBJ1-5, with 7 bases identical to TRBD1. Germline CDR1 is ENHRY and CDR2 is SYGVKD. V gave up 4 bases and J gave up 7 bases; unmatched junction bases: 13. This CDR3 is 16 amino acids long. The CDR3 DNA sequence: TGTGCCATCAGTGGAGGACAGGCCGCGGCCGACCAGCCCCAGCATTTT. Translating gives CAISGGQAAADQPQHF.

The chain couples TRBV19 to TRBJ1-5; the D gene is possibly TRBD1 (5 bases). The CDR3 runs 14 residues. Germline V gene data show CDR1 as LNHDA and CDR2 as SQIVND (reference sequence). The V end lost 3 bases, the J end lost 8 bases, and 14 bases lay between the germline ends. The CDR3 region is CASSMTWTIEPQHF. The CDR3, as DNA: TGTGCCAGTAGTATGACATGGACAATTGAGCCCCAGCATTTT.

The V call is TRBV7-9, the J call TRBJ2-7, with D hard to call. Germline CDR1 and CDR2: SEHNR and FQNEAQ (reference sequence). Trimming took 8 bases from V and 1 from J, leaving 9 bases between them. This CDR3 contains 12 residues. CDR3 amino acids: CASGPGSYEQYF. Written as DNA, the CDR3 is TGTGCCAGCGGCCCAGGATCCTACGAGCAGTACTTC.

This clone was seen once. This sequence joins TRBV10-3 and TRBJ1-4; 7 bases line up with TRBD1. CDR3 size: 13 residues. With 5 bases clipped from V and 10 bases from J, the junction kept 7 bases outside the gene matches. CDR1 ENHRY and CDR2 SYGVKD come from the germline V gene. CDR3 nucleotide sequence: TGTGCCATCAGTTATGACAGGGATGGAAAACTGTTTTTT. Protein: CAISYDRDGKLFF.

This chain connects TRBV27 to TRBJ2-1, with a possible D match to TRBD2 (5 bases). The CDR3 covers 15 residues. Germline V gene data show CDR1 as MNHEY and CDR2 as SMNVEV (reference sequence). The V gene lost 4 bases and the J gene lost 2 bases, with 12 bases spanning the gap. The CDR3 loop is CASSSRVATYNEQFF. The CDR3 DNA reads TGTGCCAGCAGTTCCCGGGTAGCGACCTACAATGAGCAGTTCTTC.

This chain connects TRBV3-1 (or the pseudogene TRBV3-2) to TRBJ2-2, with D maybe TRBD1 (5 bases). Trimming removed 1 base at V and 1 base at J, with 7 bases between. The CDR3 runs to 15 residues. Germline CDR1 is LGHDT and CDR2 is YNNKEL (reference sequence). The CDR3 sequence: CASSQGQLNTGELFF. CDR3 in DNA: TGTGCCAGCAGCCAAGGACAGTTGAACACCGGGGAGCTGTTTTTT.

The rearrangement joins TRBV19 to TRBJ2-7; 9 bases fit TRBD1. The germline V gene encodes CDR1 LNHDA and CDR2 SQIVND (reference sequence). Trimming at V came to 11 bases and at J to 6 bases, leaving 5 bases not matched to a gene. The CDR3 extends over 11 amino acids. The CDR3 loop reads CALGTGLEQYF. CDR3 nucleotide sequence: TGTGCCTTAGGGACAGGGCTCGAGCAGTACTTC.

The chain joins TRBV6-2 or TRBV6-3 to TRBJ2-1, with 8 bases fitting TRBD2. The J segment lost 5 bases and the V segment lost 1 base, leaving 4 bases of the junction unmatched. The CDR3 has 15 amino acids. In germline, CDR1 is MNHEY, CDR2 SVGEGT. CDR3 loop: CASSYFGLANNEQFF. DNA of the CDR3: TGTGCCAGCAGTTACTTCGGACTAGCCAACAATGAGCAGTTCTTC.

The chain recombines TRBV10-3 with TRBJ1-2; D not resolved. CDR3 length: 14 residues. The V gene's germline CDR1 is ENHRY and CDR2 SYGVKD. The V gene lost 4 bases and the J gene lost 3 bases, with 12 bases spanning the gap. The CDR3 loop reads CAISVQDSDYGYTF. As DNA, the CDR3 is TGTGCCATCAGTGTCCAGGACTCGGACTATGGCTACACCTTC.

The chain is built from TRBV4-3 and TRBJ2-5; 9 bases are a match to TRBD2. Germline values: CDR1 LGHNA, CDR2 YSLEER. V shed 0 bases, J shed 1 base, and the junction held 3 bases outside the gene matches. The CDR3 consists of 16 residues. The CDR3, as DNA: TGCGCCAGCAGCCAAGATAGCGGGGGCTCCCAAGAGACCCAGTACTTC. It is translated as CASSQDSGGSQETQYF.

This clone was counted a single time. The CDR3 loop is CASSQVAGLAEAFF. In nucleotides, the CDR3 is TGTGCCAGCAGCCAAGTCGCAGGGCTAGCTGAAGCTTTCTTT. This chain uses TRBV4-2 with TRBJ1-1; D may be TRBD1 (5 bases). V lost 1 base to trimming and J lost 6 bases, with 12 bases between them. The germline CDR1 and CDR2 sequences are LGHNA and YNFKEQ. The length of the CDR3 is 14 residues.

The J gene is TRBJ1-4, the V gene TRBV9; 7 bases match TRBD1. CDR3 length: 15 amino acids. V trimming: 2 bases; J trimming: 8 bases; junction bases outside the gene matches: 9. Looked up from germline, CDR1 is SGDLS and CDR2 is YYNGEE. The CDR3 sequence is CASSVSQGGNEKLFF. The CDR3 bases are TGTGCCAGCAGCGTTAGTCAGGGGGGCAACGAAAAACTGTTTTTT. Variable domain in full (rest from reference TRBV9 and TRBJ1-4): DSGVTQTPKHLITATGQRVTLRCSPRSGDLSVYWYQQSLDQGLQFLIQYYNGEERAKGNILERFSAQQFPDLHSELNLSSLELGDSALYFCASSVSQGGNEKLFFGSGTQLSVL.

The rearrangement joins TRBV12-3 or TRBV12-4 to TRBJ1-2; unclear D gene. Trimming took 5 bases from V and 8 from J, leaving 9 bases between them. CDR3 length equals 11 residues. The CDR3 sequence is CASSPARGYTF. CDR3 in DNA: TGTGCCAGCAGTCCTGCCCGGGGCTACACCTTC.

This clone was picked up one time. V usage is TRBV28 and J usage is TRBJ1-2; D gene uncertain. Trimming cost V 1 base and J 5 bases, with 20 bases left between them. In germline, CDR1 is MDHEN, CDR2 SYDVKM. This CDR3 contains 17 residues. The CDR3 nucleotides read TGTGCCAGCAGTTTATCCTCATTGATCAGGATCTCATATGGCTACACCTTC. As protein: CASSLSSLIRISYGYTF.

This clone was detected once. The genes are TRBV4-1 and TRBJ1-3, with D possibly being TRBD1 (6 bases). CDR1 is MGHRA, CDR2 YSYEKL, per germline. The length of the CDR3 is 17 residues. V shed 1 base and J shed 3 bases, with 16 bases lying between them. CDR3 amino acids: CASSQAMQGRGGNTIYF. The CDR3 DNA reads TGCGCCAGCAGCCAAGCTATGCAGGGGAGAGGTGGAAACACCATATATTTT.